The rows below give T cell receptor beta chains drawn from one sample of a study of human T cells and chemical hapten exposure. TCRdb ran MiXCR on the RACE reads and lists one entry per CDR3 protein. The table lists about 37,000 distinct CDR3 sequences, 5% to 8% of them singletons. The material was whole blood, obtained in connection with sensitization to the hapten diphenylcyclopropenone (DPC). Source of these receptors: a woman in her 30s with alopecia areata. Some clones in this sample may be carry-over from other donors' samples. The CDR3 runs from the conserved cysteine through the conserved F or W. D genes are given only for firm matches. Size values are once, few and many counts, or a class for expanded clones, and some rows have none.

TRBV20-1	TRBJ2-3	-	many	CSARDQGGSTDTQYF	TGCAGTGCTAGAGATCAGGGGGGGAGCACAGATACGCAGTATTTT
TRBV12-3/TRBV12-4	TRBJ1-2	TRBD1	many	CASSPTDRENGYTF	TGTGCCAGCAGCCCCACGGACAGGGAGAATGGCTACACCTTC
TRBV3-1	TRBJ1-4	-	-	CASSRNQEKLFF	TGTGCCAGCAGCCGGAATCAAGAAAAACTGTTTTTT
TRBV19	TRBJ2-5	-	few	CASSIMDSKQETQYF	TGTGCCAGTAGTATAATGGACTCCAAACAAGAGACCCAGTACTTC
TRBV27	TRBJ1-2	TRBD1	many	CASRALQGGPNYGYTF	TGTGCCAGCAGAGCCCTACAGGGGGGCCCTAACTATGGCTACACCTTC
TRBV7-2	TRBJ2-3	-	-	CASSLSNRPTDTQYF	TGTGCCAGCAGCCTCTCGAACAGGCCCACAGATACGCAGTATTTT
TRBV28	TRBJ2-6	-	many	CASSLWGRSGANVLTF	TGTGCCAGCAGTTTATGGGGGCGCTCTGGGGCCAACGTCCTGACTTTC
TRBV28	TRBJ1-1	-	many	CASSSDMNTEAFF	TGTGCCAGCAGTTCGGACATGAACACTGAAGCTTTCTTT
TRBV28	TRBJ1-2	-	many	CASSLTGIYGYTF	TGTGCCAGCAGTCTCACAGGGATTTATGGCTACACCTTC
TRBV7-9	TRBJ1-1	-	many	CASSSLQVLDTEAFF	TGTGCCAGCAGCTCGCTACAGGTTTTAGACACTGAAGCTTTCTTT
TRBV5-5	TRBJ2-7	TRBD1	few	CASSPDSGTGSAEQYF	TGTGCCAGCAGCCCAGACTCCGGGACAGGGTCCGCCGAGCAGTACTTC
TRBV5-6	TRBJ2-1	-	many	CASSPSGRSHDEQFF	TGTGCCAGCAGCCCCTCAGGGAGGTCGCACGATGAGCAGTTCTTC
TRBV12-3/TRBV12-4	TRBJ2-1	-	few	CASRLLGGNEQFF	TGTGCCAGCAGGCTTCTCGGGGGCAATGAGCAGTTCTTC
TRBV6-5	TRBJ1-3	TRBD1	-	CASSYLSGQGFSGNTIYF	TGTGCCAGCAGTTACTTATCCGGACAGGGCTTCTCTGGAAACACCATATATTTT
TRBV4-3	TRBJ1-2	TRBD1	many	CASSQVGTDYGYTF	TGTGCCAGCAGCCAAGTGGGGACAGACTATGGCTACACCTTC
TRBV18	TRBJ1-6	-	many	CASSTEGGSNSPLHF	TGTGCCAGCTCAACCGAGGGAGGGAGTAATTCACCCCTCCACTTT
TRBV29-1	TRBJ2-7	-	few	CSVGQTYEQYF	TGCAGCGTTGGACAGACCTACGAGCAGTACTTC
TRBV4-1	TRBJ2-5	TRBD2	many	CASSQGFGTSGGGSQETQYF	TGCGCCAGCAGCCAAGGGTTTGGAACTAGCGGGGGGGGTTCGCAAGAGACCCAGTACTTC
TRBV9	TRBJ1-1	-	few	CASSLLGDPGTEAFF	TGTGCCAGCAGCCTCCTGGGGGACCCGGGCACTGAAGCTTTCTTT
TRBV6-5	TRBJ1-1	-	many	CASSTPSGSHTEAFF	TGTGCCAGCAGTACACCTTCAGGGAGCCACACTGAAGCTTTCTTT
TRBV7-2	TRBJ2-7	TRBD2	many	CASSLRPGLAGNYEQYF	TGTGCCAGCAGCTTAAGGCCCGGACTAGCGGGAAACTACGAGCAGTACTTC
TRBV20-1	TRBJ2-3	TRBD2	few	CSAPLAGLSDTQYF	TGCAGTGCTCCACTAGCGGGGCTTTCAGATACGCAGTATTTT
TRBV2	TRBJ1-2	TRBD1	-	CASSDRAGYTF	TGTGCCAGCAGCGACAGGGCCGGCTACACCTTC
TRBV12-3/TRBV12-4	TRBJ1-6	-	-	CASSVQGNSPLHF	TGTGCCAGCAGTGTACAGGGTAATTCACCCCTCCACTTT
TRBV7-2	TRBJ2-7	TRBD1	-	CASSRGGGYEQYF	TGTGCCAGCAGCCGAGGGGGCGGATACGAGCAGTACTTC
TRBV30	TRBJ2-5	-	many	CAWSVRRLETQYF	TGTGCCTGGAGCGTCCGGCGTCTGGAGACCCAGTACTTC
TRBV6-2/TRBV6-3	TRBJ2-1	-	many	CASSYSGENNEQFF	TGTGCCAGCAGTTACTCCGGGGAGAACAATGAGCAGTTCTTC
TRBV12-3/TRBV12-4	TRBJ2-2	-	few	CASSLRTFNTGELFF	TGTGCCAGCAGTTTAAGGACTTTCAACACCGGGGAGCTGTTTTTT
TRBV28	TRBJ2-7	TRBD1	many	CASSNPTGRSSQYF	TGTGCCAGCAGTAACCCGACAGGGCGGTCCTCGCAGTACTTC
TRBV5-6	TRBJ2-5	TRBD2	many	CASSLERGETQYF	TGTGCCAGCAGCTTGGAGCGGGGGGAGACCCAGTACTTC
TRBV4-1	TRBJ2-7	TRBD2	few	CASSQRLAEKSYEQYF	TGCGCCAGCAGCCAGCGACTAGCGGAGAAATCCTACGAGCAGTACTTC
TRBV6-5	TRBJ1-6	TRBD1	few	CASSPGQGVSPLHF	TGTGCCAGCAGTCCCGGACAGGGAGTTTCACCCCTCCACTTT
TRBV4-2	TRBJ1-1	-	many	CASSQVGPPPGAEAFF	TGTGCCAGCAGCCAAGTGGGCCCGCCTCCGGGTGCTGAAGCTTTCTTT
TRBV6-2/TRBV6-3	TRBJ1-5	-	-	CASNPSRGAHQPQHF	TGTGCCAGCAACCCATCGCGGGGGGCGCATCAGCCCCAGCATTTT
TRBV6-5	TRBJ2-5	-	-	CASSSRHQGKETQYF	TGTGCCAGCAGTTCGCGTCATCAGGGGAAGGAGACCCAGTACTTC
TRBV7-9	TRBJ2-7	TRBD2	many	CASSLMQGLAGEAYEQYF	TGTGCCAGCAGCTTAATGCAGGGACTAGCGGGGGAAGCCTACGAGCAGTACTTC
TRBV20-1	TRBJ2-7	TRBD2	-	CSALGGEYEQYF	TGCAGTGCTCTTGGGGGGGAGTACGAGCAGTACTTC
TRBV12-3/TRBV12-4	TRBJ2-1	-	many	CASSLAYGSSSYNEQFF	TGTGCCAGCAGTTTAGCCTACGGGTCGAGCTCCTACAATGAGCAGTTCTTC
TRBV10-3	TRBJ2-7	-	many	CAISRQSYEQYF	TGTGCCATCAGTCGCCAGTCGTACGAGCAGTACTTC
TRBV11-1	TRBJ2-3	-	many	CASSQGGIRVTDTQYF	TGTGCCAGCAGCCAAGGAGGGATCCGGGTCACAGATACGCAGTATTTT
TRBV28	TRBJ1-1	-	-	CASSSRSEAFF	TGTGCCAGCAGCTCCCGATCTGAAGCTTTCTTT
TRBV28	TRBJ1-3	-	few	CASRPSLGQGSSGNTIYF	TGTGCCAGCAGACCGAGCTTGGGGCAGGGGAGCTCTGGAAACACCATATATTTT
TRBV20-1	TRBJ1-4	TRBD1	many	CSARSLRDRGMEKLFF	TGCAGTGCTAGATCTCTCCGGGACAGGGGAATGGAAAAACTGTTTTTT
TRBV7-2	TRBJ2-7	TRBD2	few	CASSLGLVLAEKQYF	TGTGCCAGCAGCTTAGGGCTCGTGCTAGCGGAAAAGCAGTACTTC
TRBV27	TRBJ2-7	-	few	CARTRLGTSYEQYF	TGTGCCAGGACTAGACTAGGTACGTCCTACGAGCAGTACTTC
TRBV12-3/TRBV12-4	TRBJ2-1	TRBD2	-	CASGGGRGSYNEQFF	TGTGCCAGCGGGGGGGGGAGGGGCTCGTACAATGAGCAGTTCTTC
TRBV29-1	TRBJ1-4	-	many	CSVGQANNEKLFF	TGCAGCGTTGGACAGGCGAATAATGAAAAACTGTTTTTT
TRBV7-6	TRBJ1-6	TRBD1	few	CASSPGTGHNSPLHF	TGTGCCAGCAGTCCCGGGACAGGGCATAATTCACCCCTCCACTTT